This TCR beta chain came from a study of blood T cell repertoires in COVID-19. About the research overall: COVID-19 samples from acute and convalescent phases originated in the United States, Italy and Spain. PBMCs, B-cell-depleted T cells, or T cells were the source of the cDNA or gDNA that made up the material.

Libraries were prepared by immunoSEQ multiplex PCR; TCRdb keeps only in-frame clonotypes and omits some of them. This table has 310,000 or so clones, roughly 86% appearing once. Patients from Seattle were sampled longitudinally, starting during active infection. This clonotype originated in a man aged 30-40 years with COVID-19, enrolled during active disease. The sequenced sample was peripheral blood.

The CDR3 region is CASSLRGSNTEAFF. The CDR3 nucleotides read TGTGCCAGCAGCCTCCGGGGGTCGAACACTGAAGCTTTCTTT. J is TRBJ1-1 and V is TRBV9, with D possibly being TRBD1 (5 bases). The CDR3 runs 14 residues. The V gene's germline CDR1 is SGDLS and CDR2 YYNGEE. Deletions cut 4 bases from V and 1 base from J, with 11 bases between.